The clone carrying this T cell receptor beta chain was found many times. The sample comes from a study of CD8+CD57+ T cells in acquired aplastic anemia. V lost 6 bases and J lost 7, with 21 bases in between. Germline values: CDR1 SGHAT, CDR2 FQNNGV. This CDR3 has 15 residues. The TCR beta profiling, which covered VDJ combination and CDR3 sequence, was carried out using genomic DNA as the template. From the reads, TCRdb called clonotypes with MiXCR, one entry per CDR3 protein. The table lists more than 40,000 distinct CDR3 sequences, around 72% of them singletons. The TCR comes from a human donor in good health, serving as a control. The sample taken for sequencing was sorted CD4+, CD8+, or CD8+CD57+ T cells (not recorded which) from PBMCs. The chain couples TRBV11-2 to TRBJ1-2, with TRBD1 as a possible D gene (6 bases). CDR3 protein: CASSPPGQRTGGYTF. CDR3 sequence (DNA): TGTGCCAGCAGTCCACCTGGACAGCGTACCGGTGGCTACACCTTC.